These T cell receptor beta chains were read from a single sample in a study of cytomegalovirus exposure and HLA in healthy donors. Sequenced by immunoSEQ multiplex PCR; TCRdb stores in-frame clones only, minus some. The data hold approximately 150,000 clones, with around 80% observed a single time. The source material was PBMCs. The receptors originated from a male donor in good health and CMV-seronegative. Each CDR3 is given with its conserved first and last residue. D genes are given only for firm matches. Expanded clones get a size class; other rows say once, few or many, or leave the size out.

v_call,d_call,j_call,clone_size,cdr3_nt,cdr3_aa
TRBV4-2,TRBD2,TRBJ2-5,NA,TGTGCCAGCAGCCCGAGAGGACTAGCGGGGGACGACCAAGAGACCCAGTACTTC,CASSPRGLAGDDQETQYF
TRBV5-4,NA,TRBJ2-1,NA,TGTGCCAGCAGCCTCCGGTCCTACAATGAGCAGTTCTTC,CASSLRSYNEQFF
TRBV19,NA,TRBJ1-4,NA,TGTGCCAGTCGCCAGGAGGGACTCTCCAGTGAAAAACTGTTTTTT,CASRQEGLSSEKLFF
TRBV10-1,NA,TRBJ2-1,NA,TGCGCCAGCAGAGCCGGACTATCCGATGAGCAGTTCTTC,CASRAGLSDEQFF
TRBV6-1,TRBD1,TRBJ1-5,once,TGTGCCAGCACCGGGGACAGAGATCAGCCCCAGCATTTT,CASTGDRDQPQHF
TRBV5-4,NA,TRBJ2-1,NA,TGTGCCAGCAGCTTGGCTTTGTCGGGAGACAATGAGCAGTTCTTC,CASSLALSGDNEQFF
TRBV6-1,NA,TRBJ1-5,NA,TGTGCCAGCAGCCAGGGACTTAGCAATCAGCCCCAGCATTTT,CASSQGLSNQPQHF
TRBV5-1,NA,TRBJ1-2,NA,TGCGCCAGCAGCTTCCTGACAGTAAACTATGGCTACACCTTC,CASSFLTVNYGYTF
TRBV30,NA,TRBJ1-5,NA,TGTGCCTGGAGTCCGTTCGGTCAGCCCCAGCATTTT,CAWSPFGQPQHF
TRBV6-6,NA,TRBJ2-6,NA,TGTGCCAGCAGAAGCACAGCGGCTGGGGCCAACGTCCTGACTTTC,CASRSTAAGANVLTF
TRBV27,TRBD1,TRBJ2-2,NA,TGTGCCAGCAGCTACAGGGGGCCGGCCGGGGAGCTGTTTTTT,CASSYRGPAGELFF
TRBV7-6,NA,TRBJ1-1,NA,TGTGCCAGCAGCCCTTCTGAATCGGTCGGTGGAGCTTTCTTT,CASSPSESVGGAFF
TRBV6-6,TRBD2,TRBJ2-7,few,TGTGCCAGCAGTCCTGGACTAGCGTCCTCCTACGAGCAGTACTTC,CASSPGLASSYEQYF
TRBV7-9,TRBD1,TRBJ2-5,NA,TGTGCCAGCAGCTCAACCCAAGGGACAGGTCAGGAGACCCAGTACTTC,CASSSTQGTGQETQYF
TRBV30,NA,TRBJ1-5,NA,TGTGCCTGGAGTGCCGGACAGAGCAATCAGCCCCAGCATTTT,CAWSAGQSNQPQHF
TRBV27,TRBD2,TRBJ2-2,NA,TGTGCCAGCAGTTTATACGGGCGGGGGACCCCGGGGACCGGGGAGCTGTTTTTT,CASSLYGRGTPGTGELFF
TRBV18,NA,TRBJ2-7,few,TGTGCCAGCTCACCAGCAGGGGCCTACGAGCAGTACTTC,CASSPAGAYEQYF
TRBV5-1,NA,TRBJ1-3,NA,TGCGCCAGCAGCCCGGAACCTGCGGCCTCTGGAAACACCATATATTTT,CASSPEPAASGNTIYF
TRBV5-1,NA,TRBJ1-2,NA,TGCGCCAGCAGCTACACGACTAACTATGGCTACACCTTC,CASSYTTNYGYTF
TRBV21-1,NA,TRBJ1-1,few,TGTGCCAGCAGCAAAGGAAGAGACAGGGTTGAAGCTTTCTTT,CASSKGRDRVEAFF
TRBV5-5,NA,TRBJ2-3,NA,TGTGCCAGCAGCCCCTGGGCTCCCGATAGGCAGTATTTT,CASSPWAPDRQYF
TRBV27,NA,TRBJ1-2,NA,TGTGCCAGCAGTGGAGGAAGTACAACCTATGGCTACACCTTC,CASSGGSTTYGYTF
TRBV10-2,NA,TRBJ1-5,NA,TGCGCCAGCAGGGGGGTGGGGGAGGACAATCAGCCCCAGCATTTT,CASRGVGEDNQPQHF
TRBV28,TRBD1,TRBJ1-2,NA,TGTGCCAGCAGTTTGGGGACAGGGTCCTATGGCTACACCTTC,CASSLGTGSYGYTF
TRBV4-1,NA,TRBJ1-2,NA,TGCGCCAGCAGCTCCAGTAGGGGCTATGGCTACACCTTC,CASSSSRGYGYTF
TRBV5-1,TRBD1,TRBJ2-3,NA,TGCGCCAGCAGCCCTAAAACGGGACAGTCCACAGATACGCAGTATTTT,CASSPKTGQSTDTQYF
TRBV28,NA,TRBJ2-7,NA,TGTGCCTCACAGGGACTACTCCACGAGCAGTACTTC,CASQGLLHEQYF
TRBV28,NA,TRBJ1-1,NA,TGTGCCTCCCAGGGCCCGAACACTGAAGCTTTCTTT,CASQGPNTEAFF
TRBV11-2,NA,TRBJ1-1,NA,TGTGCCAGCGCGCCGAAGGGGCGCGGCACTGAAGCTTTCTTT,CASAPKGRGTEAFF
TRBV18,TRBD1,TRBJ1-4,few,TGTGCCAGCTCGAGGGGGCCGGATGAAAAACTGTTTTTT,CASSRGPDEKLFF
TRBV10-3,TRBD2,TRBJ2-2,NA,TGTGCCATCAGTGGGATAGCGGGGGCGAACACCGGGGAGCTGTTTTTT,CAISGIAGANTGELFF
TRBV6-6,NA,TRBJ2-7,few,TGTGCCAGCAGTTACTCGAGGGCACCCTACGAGCAGTACTTC,CASSYSRAPYEQYF
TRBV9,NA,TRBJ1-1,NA,TGTGCCAGCAGCGGCCCAGGCCGCCGCCCCTCCGAAGCTTTCTTT,CASSGPGRRPSEAFF
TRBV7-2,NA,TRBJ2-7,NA,TGTGCCAGCAGCTTAGAGGGGGGGGGTACCTACGAGCAGTACTTC,CASSLEGGGTYEQYF
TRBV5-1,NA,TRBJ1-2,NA,TGCGCCAGCAGGGCAGAGGTAGACGGGGGAGATGGCTACACCTTC,CASRAEVDGGDGYTF
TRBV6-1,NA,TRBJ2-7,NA,TGTGCCAGCAGTTCTCCGGGCTCCTACGAGCAGTACTTC,CASSSPGSYEQYF
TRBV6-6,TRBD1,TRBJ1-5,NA,TGTGCCAGCAGTCGGGACAGGGGAAATCAGCCCCAGCATTTT,CASSRDRGNQPQHF
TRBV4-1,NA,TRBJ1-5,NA,TGCGCCAGCAGCCAACCAGGGAGGAGCAATCAGCCCCAGCATTTT,CASSQPGRSNQPQHF
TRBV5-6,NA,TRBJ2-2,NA,TGTGCCAGCAGCTTGGGCCCGGGGAGAACCGGGGAGCTGTTTTTT,CASSLGPGRTGELFF
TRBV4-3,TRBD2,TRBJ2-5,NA,TGCGCCAGCAGCCAAGCGGGGGGGCAGACCCAGTACTTC,CASSQAGGQTQYF
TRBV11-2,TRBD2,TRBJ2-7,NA,TGTGCCAGCAGCTTAGTGGGGCGGGGCAGGCGGGAGGACGAGCAGTACTTC,CASSLVGRGRREDEQYF
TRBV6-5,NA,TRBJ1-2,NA,TGTGCCAGCAGTTACGACAGTTTTAACTATGGCTACACCTTC,CASSYDSFNYGYTF
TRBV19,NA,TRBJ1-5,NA,TGTGCCAGTAGTATAGTTGGCAGGTCTCGCAATCAGCCCCAGCATTTT,CASSIVGRSRNQPQHF
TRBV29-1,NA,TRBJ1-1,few,TGCAGCGTCGGCCGGGGGACTGAAGCTTTCTTT,CSVGRGTEAFF
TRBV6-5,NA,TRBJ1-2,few,TGTGCCAGCAGCTCCCGCGGACAGAGTAACTATGGCTACACCTTC,CASSSRGQSNYGYTF
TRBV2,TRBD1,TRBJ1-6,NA,TGTGCCAGCAGCGTACAGGGGGAGAATTCACCCCTCCACTTT,CASSVQGENSPLHF
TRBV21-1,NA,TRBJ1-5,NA,TGTGCCAGCAGCAAACTCCCCGGTTTCGAGAACAATCAGCCCCAGCATTTT,CASSKLPGFENNQPQHF
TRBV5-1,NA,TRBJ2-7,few,TGCGCCAGCAGCTTCGGCCAGGGCTCTACCTACGAGCAGTACTTC,CASSFGQGSTYEQYF
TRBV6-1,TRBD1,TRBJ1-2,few,TGTGCCAGCAGTCAGGGGACAGACTATGGCTACACCTTC,CASSQGTDYGYTF
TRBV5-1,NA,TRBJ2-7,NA,TGCGCCAGCAGCTCCTGGAGGGGGGGACTCTACGAGCAGTACTTC,CASSSWRGGLYEQYF
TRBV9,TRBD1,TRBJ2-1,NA,TGTGCCAGCAGCGTAGAGGGACAGCCGACGTTGTACAATGAGCAGTTCTTC,CASSVEGQPTLYNEQFF
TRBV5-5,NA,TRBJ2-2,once,TGTGCCAGCAGCTTGGCTGGGAGCACCGGGGAGCTGTTTTTT,CASSLAGSTGELFF
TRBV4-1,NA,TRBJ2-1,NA,TGCGCCAGCAGCCAAGAAATAGGACTCTACAATGAGCAGTTCTTC,CASSQEIGLYNEQFF
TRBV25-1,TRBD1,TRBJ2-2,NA,TGTGCCAGCAGCAAGGGACAGGGGTACCGCGGCACCGGGGAGCTGTTTTTT,CASSKGQGYRGTGELFF
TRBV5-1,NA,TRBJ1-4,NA,TGCGCCAGCAGCTTGGGTGGCCCTGAGGTTCGTGAAAAACTGTTTTTT,CASSLGGPEVREKLFF